The rows below give T cell receptor beta chains drawn from one sample of a study of control samples from healthy donors and cancer patients. Here immunoSEQ multiplex PCR was the method, and the copy in TCRdb shows in-frame clones only, minus some. The data contain around 49,000 clones, around 90% of them singletons. Sequenced sample: PBMCs. The receptors were sampled from a man aged 35 to 55 with colorectal cancer. The CDR3 runs from the conserved cysteine through the conserved F or W. D genes are given only for firm matches. The size field is filled for only some rows; it gives once, few, many or a size class.

D	V	J	size	length	DNA	CDR3
.	TRBV7-3	TRBJ2-1	.	13	TGTGCCAGCAGCTTGGCGCTGTCCAATGAGCAGTTCTTC	CASSLALSNEQFF
TRBD1	TRBV19	TRBJ1-1	.	12	TGTGCCTCGGGACAGCCGAACACTGAAGCTTTCTTT	CASGQPNTEAFF
.	TRBV4-3	TRBJ2-6	.	15	TGCGCCAGCAGCGTGGGCCGCTCTGGGGCCAACGTCCTGACTTTC	CASSVGRSGANVLTF
TRBD2	TRBV6-5	TRBJ2-7	.	16	TGTGCCAGCAGTTACACGGGACTAGCGGACAACTACGAGCAGTACTTC	CASSYTGLADNYEQYF
.	TRBV6-2/TRBV6-3	TRBJ2-7	.	13	TGTGCCAGCAGTTTCCAGGCCAGTTACGAGCAGTACTTC	CASSFQASYEQYF
TRBD2	TRBV7-2	TRBJ2-1	.	18	TGTGCCAGCAGCCCCCGAGGGCGGGAGGTCTTTTCCTACAATGAGCAGTTCTTC	CASSPRGREVFSYNEQFF
.	TRBV7-9	TRBJ1-1	.	13	TGTGCCAGCAGCTGGGGGGGGAACACTGAAGCTTTCTTT	CASSWGGNTEAFF
TRBD1	TRBV6-5	TRBJ1-1	.	15	TGTGCCAGCAGTTACTTTGGGACAGGGTACACTGAAGCTTTCTTT	CASSYFGTGYTEAFF
.	TRBV10-1	TRBJ2-1	.	16	TGCGCCAGCAGTGAGGGGCAGGGGAGCTCCTACAATGAGCAGTTCTTC	CASSEGQGSSYNEQFF
.	TRBV24-1	TRBJ2-2	.	14	TGTGCCACCAGTGACCGTACGAACACCGGGGAGCTGTTTTTT	CATSDRTNTGELFF
TRBD1	TRBV6-4	TRBJ2-3	.	14	TGTGCCAGCAGTATGACAGGGGGCTCAGATACGCAGTATTTT	CASSMTGGSDTQYF
.	TRBV5-1	TRBJ1-6	.	14	TGCGCCAGCAGCTCAGGGGTTAGTAATTCACCCCTCCACTTT	CASSSGVSNSPLHF
.	TRBV27	TRBJ2-7	.	14	TGTGCCAGCAGTTTGATCGGGGGGCGCAACGAGCAGTACTTC	CASSLIGGRNEQYF
.	TRBV24-1	TRBJ1-1	.	16	TGTGCCACCAGTGATTCAGAAGAGACAGGGAACACTGAAGCTTTCTTT	CATSDSEETGNTEAFF
.	TRBV5-1	TRBJ1-1	.	15	TGCGCCAGTAGCCGAGGGGTTTCGGGGAACACTGAAGCTTTCTTT	CASSRGVSGNTEAFF
TRBD1	TRBV28	TRBJ1-2	.	14	TGTGCCAGCAGCCCAGGGACAGGGGGGTATGGCTACACCTTC	CASSPGTGGYGYTF
.	TRBV9	TRBJ2-1	.	14	TGTGCCAGCAGCGTAGAGGACAACTACAATGAGCAGTTCTTC	CASSVEDNYNEQFF
.	TRBV3-1/TRBV3-2	TRBJ2-7	once	17	TGTGCCAGCAGCCAAAGCCTACCCTGGACAGAACTGAAGGGGCAGTACTTC	CASSQSLPWTELKGQYF
.	TRBV6-5	TRBJ1-1	.	13	TGTGCCAGCGGGAGACAGCCTTCCGCTGAAGCTTTCTTT	CASGRQPSAEAFF
TRBD1	TRBV27	TRBJ2-6	once	18	TGTGCCAGCAGTTTAATTCGGACAGGGTTCTTAGGGGCCAACGTCCTGACTTTC	CASSLIRTGFLGANVLTF
.	TRBV12-3/TRBV12-4	TRBJ2-6	.	12	TGTGCCAGCAGACCTGGGGCCAACGTCCTGACTTTC	CASRPGANVLTF
TRBD1	TRBV5-1	TRBJ2-5	.	14	TGCGCCACCTCTGGACAGGCCCCCCAAGAGACCCAGTACTTC	CATSGQAPQETQYF
.	TRBV15	TRBJ1-4	.	14	TGTGCCACCAGCAGGGACGGGCGGGGAGAAAAACTGTTTTTT	CATSRDGRGEKLFF
.	TRBV19	TRBJ1-3	.	15	TGTGCCAGTAGTTTGGCAGCGAACTCTGGAAACACCATATATTTT	CASSLAANSGNTIYF
.	TRBV6-2/TRBV6-3	TRBJ2-1	.	15	TGTGCCAGCAGTTCCGCAAAATCGACAGGCAATGAGCAGTTCTTC	CASSSAKSTGNEQFF
.	TRBV2	TRBJ1-2	.	16	TGTGCCAGCAGTGAAGTGGGTCCCAGTTCTAACTATGGCTACACCTTC	CASSEVGPSSNYGYTF
TRBD2	TRBV9	TRBJ2-5	.	19	TGTGCCAGCAGCGGCAGAGAGGGACTAGCGGGAGGGCCACTAGAGACCCAGTACTTC	CASSGREGLAGGPLETQYF
.	TRBV18	TRBJ1-2	.	12	TGTGCCAGCTCACCCCGGGACGGGGGCTACACCTTC	CASSPRDGGYTF
TRBD2	TRBV29-1	TRBJ2-5	.	15	TGCAGCGTGGGGACCCGGGACGGCGGGAGGGAGACCCAGTACTTC	CSVGTRDGGRETQYF
.	TRBV4-3	TRBJ1-4	.	15	TGCGCCAGCAGCCAATTTGAGGGGTCGGCTGAAAAACTGTTTTTT	CASSQFEGSAEKLFF
TRBD2	TRBV2	TRBJ2-1	.	14	TGTGCCAGCAGTGGGAGGCTAGCGGCGGATGAGCAGTTCTTC	CASSGRLAADEQFF
TRBD1	TRBV5-4	TRBJ2-2	.	15	TGTGCCAGCAGCTCTCGGACAGGGAACACCGGGGAGCTGTTTTTT	CASSSRTGNTGELFF
.	TRBV11-3	TRBJ2-1	.	14	TGTGCCACCAAATCCAGGGGATCTGGCAATGAGCAGTTCTTC	CATKSRGSGNEQFF
.	TRBV4-1	TRBJ1-6	.	14	TGCGCCAGCAGCCAGCCGACAGCTAATTCACCCCTCCACTTT	CASSQPTANSPLHF
TRBD2	TRBV19	TRBJ2-7	.	15	TGTGCCAGTAGTATGGGGAGGGCCCTCTCTGGCGAGCAGTACTTC	CASSMGRALSGEQYF
TRBD1	TRBV30	TRBJ1-1	.	13	TGTGCCCTCCGAAGGGGGCAATACACTGAAGCTTTCTTT	CALRRGQYTEAFF
TRBD2	TRBV2	TRBJ2-5	.	15	TGTGCCAGCGAAGGGGGGGGACTAGTTATCGAGACCCAGTACTTC	CASEGGGLVIETQYF
.	TRBV18	TRBJ2-5	.	14	TGTGCCAGCTCACGGGCTAGCGAACAAGAGACCCAGTACTTC	CASSRASEQETQYF
.	TRBV4-1	TRBJ2-6	.	16	TGCGCCAGCAGCCATGGACAGCACTCTGGGGCCAACGTCCTGACTTTC	CASSHGQHSGANVLTF
.	TRBV7-2	TRBJ2-3	.	15	TGTGCCAGCAGCTTAAACGGCAGGGGCACAGATACGCAGTATTTT	CASSLNGRGTDTQYF
.	TRBV30	TRBJ1-3	.	15	TGTGCCTGGAGTGAGAGGGAGAGCTCTGGAAACACCATATATTTT	CAWSERESSGNTIYF
TRBD1	TRBV4-3	TRBJ1-2	.	15	TGCGCCAGCAGCCAAGATTGGGACAGGGCTGTCGGCTACACCTTC	CASSQDWDRAVGYTF
TRBD2	TRBV7-3	TRBJ2-3	once	15	TGTGCCAGCAGCCTACGGACTAGCGGCACAGATACGCAGTATTTT	CASSLRTSGTDTQYF
.	TRBV24-1	TRBJ2-1	.	13	TGTGCCACCAGTGATCCTGACTACAATGAGCAGTTCTTC	CATSDPDYNEQFF
TRBD1	TRBV10-3	TRBJ2-5	.	14	TGTGCCATCAGTGACCCAGGGGGAAGGGAGACCCAGTACTTC	CAISDPGGRETQYF
.	TRBV30	TRBJ1-1	.	11	TGTGCCTGGAGTGACGTACGCCCAGCTTTCTTT	CAWSDVRPAFF
TRBD1	TRBV5-5	TRBJ2-7	.	15	TGTGCCAGCAGCCGAAACGACAGGGCCGGCTACGAGCAGTACTTC	CASSRNDRAGYEQYF
.	TRBV9	TRBJ2-2	.	15	TGTGCCAGCAGCGGCCGAACTTCGAACACCGGGGAGCTGTTTTTT	CASSGRTSNTGELFF
.	TRBV11-2	TRBJ1-2	.	12	TGTGCCAGCAGCTTAGCAGGGTATGGCTACACCTTC	CASSLAGYGYTF
.	TRBV27	TRBJ1-5	medium-sized	15	TGTGCCAGCAGTTTTTATGGGGCTGCCCTTCAGCCCCAGCATTTT	CASSFYGAALQPQHF
TRBD1	TRBV28	TRBJ2-3	.	13	TGTGCCAGCTCTGACAGGGGGCGGAATACGCAGTATTTT	CASSDRGRNTQYF
TRBD1	TRBV10-1	TRBJ1-3	once	18	TGCGCCAGCAGACGGGACAGTCCACCCAGGAGCTCTGGAAACACCATATATTTT	CASRRDSPPRSSGNTIYF
.	TRBV7-9	TRBJ1-5	.	16	TGTGCCAGCAGCTTAGCTACGGGGGCAGGGGATCAGCCCCAGCATTTT	CASSLATGAGDQPQHF